Reported below is one T cell receptor beta chain. Its antigen is as yet unknown. In germline, CDR1 is MDHEN, CDR2 SYDVKM. V lost 5 bases, J lost 4 bases, and 14 bases stayed unmatched. The length of the CDR3 is 16 residues. Every donor gave ten milliliters of peripheral blood. Per individual sample, total RNA of at least 6 micrograms was extracted. This sample was taken from a study of blood T cells in healthy people across ages. General study results and limits: Diversity of TCR beta per million T cells declined in a roughly linear way with age.

With a J-beta primer mix and a sample-barcoded 5' primer, a second PCR ran roughly 7 to 11 cycles. One entry per CDR3 protein results from TCRdb running MiXCR on the 5' RACE reads. The repertoire holds 700,000 to 950,000 distinct CDR3 sequences, with more than 45% as singletons. V and J are TRBV28 and TRBJ2-7; 7 nucleotides match TRBD2. The source material was blood. The sequence came from a man aged 25 to 45 in good health. CDR3 sequence reads: CASSRPKYRGVYEQYF. CDR3 nucleotide sequence: TGTGCCAGCAGTCGCCCCAAGTACCGGGGGGTGTACGAGCAGTACTTC. The full variable domain, its missing parts supplied by reference TRBV28 and TRBJ2-7, is DVKVTQSSRYLVKRTGEKVFLECVQDMDHENMFWYRQDPGLGLRLIYFSYDVKMKEKGDIPEGYSVSREKKERFSLILESASTNQTSMYLCASSRPKYRGVYEQYFGPGTRLTVT.